The sequence of this T cell receptor beta chain was determined in a study of breast tumors, draining lymph nodes, adjacent tissues. Study-wide findings and caveats: Data only fit, rather than demonstrated, lymph node origin of most tumor T cells. Findings are consistent with lymph node origin and intratumoral expansion of most tumor T cells.

Axillary draining lymph nodes of breast cancer patients supplied the node samples. CDR3 length: 15 residues. CDR1 and CDR2 from the germline V gene are MNHEY and SVGEGT. V was clipped by 2 bases and J by 7 bases; unmatched bases: 7. Only a few counts were recorded for this clonotype. The antigen is unknown. TCRdb processed the multiplex PCR reads anew with MiXCR; each CDR3 protein has one entry. Here the sample spans around 300,000 distinct CDR3 sequences, 30% being singletons. The receptor comes from a female donor with breast cancer. Some clones in this sample may be carry-over from other donors' samples. J is TRBJ1-5 and V is TRBV6-2 or TRBV6-3; 8 nucleotides match TRBD1. Input material: axillary lymph node tissue. The CDR3 is CASSYGQGLEQPQHF. Here the CDR3 DNA reads TGTGCCAGCAGTTACGGACAGGGTTTGGAACAGCCCCAGCATTTT.